Here is one T cell receptor beta chain with its context. This record belongs to a study of blood T cell repertoires in COVID-19. Clones were sequenced by immunoSEQ multiplex PCR, and TCRdb holds only the in-frame ones, with some missing. The table records more than 70,000 clones, roughly three quarters of them present only once. J lost 3 bases, V lost 4 bases, and 4 bases had no gene match. Germline V CDR1 and CDR2: ENHRY, SYGVKD. This CDR3 is built from 15 residues. This TCR came from a human donor in a cohort sampled during active COVID-19. Sequenced: peripheral blood. The chain links TRBV10-3 to TRBJ2-7; 12 bases fit TRBD2. The CDR3 spells CAISARTSGNYEQYF. CDR3 nucleotides: TGTGCCATCAGTGCTCGGACTAGCGGGAACTACGAGCAGTACTTC.